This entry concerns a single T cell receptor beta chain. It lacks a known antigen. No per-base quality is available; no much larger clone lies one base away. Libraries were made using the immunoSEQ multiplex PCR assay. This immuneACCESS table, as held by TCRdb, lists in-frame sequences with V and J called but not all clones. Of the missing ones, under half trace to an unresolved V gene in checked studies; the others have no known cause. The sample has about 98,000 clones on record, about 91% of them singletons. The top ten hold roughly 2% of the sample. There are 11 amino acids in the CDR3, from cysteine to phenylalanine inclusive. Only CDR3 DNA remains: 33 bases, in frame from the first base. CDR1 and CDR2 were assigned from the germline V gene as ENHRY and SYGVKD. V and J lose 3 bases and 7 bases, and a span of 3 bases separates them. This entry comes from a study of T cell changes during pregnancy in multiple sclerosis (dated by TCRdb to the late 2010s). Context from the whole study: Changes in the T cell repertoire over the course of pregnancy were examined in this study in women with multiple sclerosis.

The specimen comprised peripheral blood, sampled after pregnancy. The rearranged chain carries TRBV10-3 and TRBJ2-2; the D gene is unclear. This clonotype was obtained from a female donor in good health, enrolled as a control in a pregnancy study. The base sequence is TGTGCCATCAGTGACCTCGGGGAGCTGTTTTTT. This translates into CAISDLGELFF.